Presented here are 26 T cell receptor beta chains from one specimen sequenced in a study of cytomegalovirus exposure and HLA in healthy donors. PCR involved 60 Vbeta and 13 Jbeta primers. Assay: immunoSEQ multiplex PCR; the TCRdb copy retains only in-frame clones and omits some. The table includes 210,000 or so clones, 76% detected once. The sequenced material came from PBMCs. The source of these receptors is a man younger than 30 in good health and CMV-seronegative.

The chain joins TRBV5-4 to TRBJ2-2; D is perhaps TRBD2 (5 bases). Germline assignment: CDR1 SGHNT and CDR2 YYREEE (reference sequence). The CDR3 length is 14 residues. Trimming removed 0 bases at V and 5 bases at J, with 8 bases between. The CDR3 loop is CASSLDGGTGELFF. In DNA form, the CDR3 reads TGTGCCAGCAGCTTGGATGGAGGAACCGGGGAGCTGTTTTTT.

The chain has TRBV11-1 and TRBJ1-1; weak D call: TRBD1 (6 bases). CDR3 length: 13 amino acids. The germline CDR1 and CDR2 sequences are SGHAT and FQDESV (reference sequence). The ends were cut back, 4 bases at V and 2 bases at J, with 8 bases in the middle. In nucleotides, the CDR3 is TGTGCCAGCAGCTCGGACAGAAACACTGAAGCTTTCTTT. Translated: CASSSDRNTEAFF. Combining the CDR3 with reference TRBV11-1 and TRBJ1-1 gives the whole variable domain EAEVAQSPRYKITEKSQAVAFWCDPISGHATLYWYRQILGQGPELLVQFQDESVVDDSQLPKDRFSAERLKGVDSTLKIQPAELGDSAMYLCASSSDRNTEAFFGQGTRLTVV.

This chain connects TRBV7-6 to TRBJ2-7, with D hard to call. Per the germline V gene, CDR1 is SGHVS and CDR2 is FNYEAQ. This CDR3 spans 14 amino acids. Trimming removed 3 bases from V and 5 bases from J, with 14 bases in between. The chain's CDR3 is CASSLLPEENEQYF. CDR3 in DNA: TGTGCCAGCAGCTTGCTGCCAGAGGAGAACGAGCAGTACTTC.

This chain uses TRBV7-9 with TRBJ1-1; D uncertain. V lost 1 base to trimming and J lost 0 bases, with 9 bases between them. The CDR3 spans 15 residues. CDR1 is SEHNR and CDR2 is FQNEAQ in the germline V gene (reference sequence). CDR3 bases: TGTGCCAGCAGCTTAGGTGAACAGCTGAACACTGAAGCTTTCTTT. This gives the protein CASSLGEQLNTEAFF.

This sequence joins TRBV6-5 and TRBJ1-2; unclear D gene. V lost 7 bases and J 5 bases, leaving 8 bases between the germline ends. This CDR3 has 11 amino acids. CDR1 is MNHEY and CDR2 is SVGAGI in the germline V gene. The CDR3 spells CASTRGYGYTF. In nucleotides, the CDR3 is TGTGCCAGCACCAGAGGTTATGGCTACACCTTC.

J is TRBJ1-2 and V is TRBV6-5; TRBD1 matches 7 bases. The CDR3 consists of 15 residues. Trimming took 2 bases from V and 4 from J; bases not matched to a gene: 7. Germline CDR1 MNHEY, CDR2 SVGAGI. CDR3: CASSYKEQGPYGYTF. CDR3 in DNA: TGTGCCAGCAGTTACAAAGAACAGGGGCCCTATGGCTACACCTTC.

Only one count was recorded for this clone. V usage is TRBV2 and J usage is TRBJ2-3; 10 nucleotides line up with TRBD2. V dropped 5 bases and J dropped 5; count of bases not matched to a gene: 22. The CDR3 contains 20 residues. Germline CDR1 and CDR2: SNHLY and FYNNEI. The CDR3 loop is CASSRQGLAGVTYGGDTQYF. The CDR3 DNA follows: TGTGCCAGCAGTCGTCAGGGGCTAGCGGGAGTTACCTACGGGGGAGATACGCAGTATTTT.

The chain has TRBV7-9 and TRBJ2-1; the D gene is possibly TRBD2 (6 bases). This CDR3 region has 16 residues. V lost 3 bases and J lost 6, with 18 bases in between. Germline values: CDR1 SEHNR, CDR2 FQNEAQ (reference sequence). The CDR3 reads CASSFFGREVGNEQFF. The CDR3 coding sequence is TGTGCCAGCAGCTTTTTTGGCAGGGAGGTGGGCAATGAGCAGTTCTTC.

V is TRBV5-1 and J is TRBJ1-4; maybe TRBD1 (6 bases). With 9 bases removed from V and 3 bases from J, the gap between germline ends came to 12 bases. This CDR3 spans 13 amino acids. CDR1 and CDR2 (germline): SGHRS, YFSETQ. CDR3 in amino acids: CATSGEPNEKLFF. CDR3 in DNA: TGCGCCACTTCAGGGGAACCTAATGAAAAACTGTTTTTT.

The chain's CDR3 is CASEPAGTADVGAFF. CDR3 in DNA: TGTGCCAGCGAACCCGCCGGGACAGCGGACGTCGGGGCTTTCTTT. J is TRBJ1-1 and V is TRBV28, with 7 nucleotides matching TRBD1. Germline V gives CDR1 MDHEN, CDR2 SYDVKM. This CDR3 spans 15 amino acids. Trimming removed 8 bases from V and 11 bases from J; junction bases left unmatched: 20.

The chain recombines TRBV27 with TRBJ2-7; 8 bases fit TRBD1. The CDR3 runs 13 residues. V shed 3 bases and J 5 bases; nucleotides not matched to a gene: 3. Germline V gives CDR1 MNHEY, CDR2 SMNVEV (reference sequence). The CDR3 DNA is TGTGCCAGCAGTTTTCCGGGACAGGACGAGCAGTACTTC. Its translation: CASSFPGQDEQYF.

J is TRBJ1-4 and V is TRBV5-1; D remains ambiguous. Trimming removed 2 bases from V and 4 bases from J, with 12 bases in between. Germline loops: CDR1 SGHRS, CDR2 YFSETQ. This CDR3 has 15 amino acids. CDR3 nucleotides: TGCGCCAGCAGCTTCTACGGTGGTGGTAATGAAAAACTGTTTTTT. As protein: CASSFYGGGNEKLFF.

This clone was found once. The chain uses TRBV5-4 and TRBJ1-2; 7 positions agree with TRBD1. The V segment lost 5 bases and the J segment 5 bases; nucleotides outside the gene matches: 9. Per germline, CDR1 SGHNT and CDR2 YYREEE (reference sequence). The CDR3 covers 14 residues. The CDR3 region has the DNA TGTGCCAGCAGTTCTCGACAGGGAGGTTATGGCTACACCTTC. Protein product: CASSSRQGGYGYTF.

This sequence joins TRBV5-1 and TRBJ2-1; TRBD2 matches 9 bases. The trim removed 0 bases at V and 3 bases at J, leaving 7 bases unmatched. There are 17 residues in the CDR3. Looked up from germline, CDR1 is SGHRS and CDR2 is YFSETQ. CDR3 residues: CASSLEAREGDYNEQFF. The DNA for the CDR3 is TGCGCCAGCAGCTTGGAGGCGCGGGAGGGGGACTACAATGAGCAGTTCTTC. Full variable domain (missing parts from reference TRBV5-1 and TRBJ2-1): KAGVTQTPRYLIKTRGQQVTLSCSPISGHRSVSWYQQTPGQGLQFLFEYFSETQRNKGNFPGRFSGRQFSNSRSEMNVSTLELGDSALYLCASSLEAREGDYNEQFFGPGTRLTVL.

This clone was seen more than once but under ten times. CDR3: CASSLGGGTEKLFF. Written as DNA, the CDR3 is TGTGCCAGCAGCTTAGGCGGGGGGACGGAAAAACTGTTTTTT. The chain combines TRBV7-2 with TRBJ1-4; perhaps TRBD1 as D (5 bases). The germline V and J ends were trimmed by 1 base and 8 bases, with 11 bases remaining between them. Germline V CDR1 and CDR2: SGHTA, FQGNSA. This CDR3 has 14 residues.

On this clone: This CDR3 fails to terminate in the conserved phenylalanine or tryptophan, so it likely reflects a read error. The gene calls are TRBV27 and TRBJ2-7; weak D call: TRBD1 (6 bases). This CDR3 comprises 14 residues. Germline-derived CDR1 and CDR2 are MNHEY and SMNVEV (reference sequence). V was pared by 5 bases and J by 4 bases, with 15 bases between. The CDR3 DNA sequence: TGTGCCAGCAGTAAACGGGACAACCTTTACGAGCAGTACCTC. Its protein product is CASSKRDNLYEQYL.

The chain couples TRBV6-1 to TRBJ2-5, with D perhaps TRBD1 (6 bases). V dropped 6 bases and J dropped 5 bases, with 13 bases sitting between them. Germline V lookup: CDR1 MNHNS, CDR2 SASEGT. The CDR3 loop spans 13 amino acids. CDR3 in amino acids: CASRATGLETQYF. CDR3 DNA sequence: TGTGCCAGCAGGGCAACAGGGTTGGAGACCCAGTACTTC.

The chain links TRBV11-1 to TRBJ1-2, with TRBD1 identical over 8 bases. Trimming at V came to 4 bases and at J to 4 bases, leaving 8 bases not matched to a gene. The germline gives CDR1 SGHAT, CDR2 FQDESV (reference sequence). The length of the CDR3 is 15 residues. The CDR3 bases are TGTGCCAGCAGCTCTGAGGACAGGGCTGTCTATGGCTACACCTTC. Translated, it gives CASSSEDRAVYGYTF.

This clone was observed a few times. Other DNA sequences of this sample code for an identical CDR3. The V call is TRBV6-4, the J call TRBJ2-3, with 9 nucleotides matching TRBD2. CDR1 and CDR2 from the germline V gene are MRHNA and SNTAGT. Unmatched junction bases numbered 5, after V lost 3 bases and J lost 4 bases. The CDR3 loop spans 15 amino acids. The CDR3 DNA reads TGTGCCAGCAGTGAGGCTAGCGGGACCGCAGATACGCAGTATTTT. Translation gives CASSEASGTADTQYF.

The V and J genes are TRBV19 and TRBJ1-2; D ambiguous. Germline lookup yields CDR1 LNHDA and CDR2 SQIVND (reference sequence). The CDR3 consists of 14 residues. V was trimmed by 10 bases and J by 4 bases, leaving 19 bases between them. The CDR3 loop reads CATSFGSSRYGYTF. The CDR3 DNA sequence: TGTGCCACCTCTTTCGGGTCTTCGCGCTATGGCTACACCTTC.

As regards this clone: The germline gene is not matched at one end of the junction; a read error may be the cause. The rearrangement uses TRBV20-1 and TRBJ2-1; TRBD2 matches 7 bases. This CDR3 comprises 11 residues. Germline CDR1 is DFQATT and CDR2 is SNEGSKA (reference sequence). The CDR3 sequence is CSASSGTTPIF. The DNA of the CDR3 is TGCAGTGCTTCCTCCGGGACTACCCCCATCTTC.

The rearrangement links TRBV9 to TRBJ2-2, with TRBD2 matching 15 bases. This CDR3 has 19 residues. CDR1 is SGDLS and CDR2 is YYNGEE in the germline V gene. Germline trimming cut 3 bases from V and 6 bases from J; bases unmatched to any gene: 12. The CDR3 spells CASSGGGLAGGMLSGELFF. The CDR3 bases are TGTGCCAGCAGCGGCGGGGGACTAGCGGGAGGAATGTTGTCCGGGGAGCTGTTTTTT.

The chain combines TRBV10-1 with TRBJ2-1; D is unresolved. With 3 bases removed from V and 7 bases from J, the gap between germline ends came to 10 bases. Germline V gives CDR1 WNHNN, CDR2 SYGVQD (reference sequence). The CDR3 length is 13 residues. The CDR3: CASSDHGWNEQFF. The CDR3 nucleotides read TGCGCCAGCAGTGACCACGGGTGGAATGAGCAGTTCTTC.

The chain has TRBV7-6 and TRBJ2-1, with D possibly matching TRBD2 (6 bases). The CDR3 totals 15 residues. V dropped 5 bases and J dropped 4 bases, with 15 bases sitting between them. Germline V gene lookup returns CDR1 SGHVS and CDR2 FNYEAQ. The CDR3 here is CASSTGPGTYNEQFF. In DNA, the CDR3 is TGTGCCAGCAGCACCGGCCCAGGGACTTACAATGAGCAGTTCTTC.

A single count supports this clone. The chain couples TRBV5-1 to TRBJ2-7, with unresolved D. Germline CDR1 SGHRS, CDR2 YFSETQ. This CDR3 is 16 amino acids long. Trimming stripped 0 bases from V and 4 bases from J, with 17 bases between. Written as DNA, the CDR3 is TGCGCCAGCAGCTTGGCCTTGGATCCCCACGGGTACGAGCAGTACTTC. Its protein product is CASSLALDPHGYEQYF. Based on the CDR3 plus reference TRBV5-1 and TRBJ2-7, the full variable domain is KAGVTQTPRYLIKTRGQQVTLSCSPISGHRSVSWYQQTPGQGLQFLFEYFSETQRNKGNFPGRFSGRQFSNSRSEMNVSTLELGDSALYLCASSLALDPHGYEQYFGPGTRLTVT.

The chain couples TRBV5-6 to TRBJ1-1; weak D call: TRBD1 (6 bases). The CDR3 covers 15 residues. The germline gives CDR1 SGHDT, CDR2 YYEEEE. Between the trimmed V and J ends, which lost 4 bases and 8 bases, there was a span of 21 bases. The CDR3 reads CASSLLRGPPGEAFF. The CDR3 DNA is TGTGCCAGCAGCCTCCTCAGGGGCCCTCCGGGCGAAGCTTTCTTT.